This section outlines one T cell receptor beta chain sequence together with its context. V was clipped by 3 bases and J by 6 bases, with 9 bases between them. CDR3 length: 14 residues. The germline V gene has CDR1 KGHSH and CDR2 LQKENI. Study processing details: Amplification with reference gene primers provided the estimates of nucleated cell counts. Profiled with immunoSEQ multiplex PCR; TCRdb holds only in-frame clones, not every one. The V and J calls and clone size come from that table; D and trimming were worked out from the DNA. The sample lists about 190,000 clones; 89% were seen once. The source of the sample is a study of blood T cell repertoires in COVID-19. Study-wide context: Whether acute or convalescent, the COVID-19 samples came from the United States, Italy and Spain. T cells, B-cell-depleted T cells, or PBMCs provided the cDNA or gDNA that served as material.

The gene calls are TRBV18 and TRBJ1-6, with D possibly being TRBD1 (6 bases). The sample taken for sequencing was peripheral blood. The sequence derives from a man between 40 and 49 years old with acute or convalescent COVID-19. The CDR3: CASSPPGVNSPLHF. In nucleotides, the CDR3 is TGTGCCAGCTCACCGCCAGGGGTTAATTCACCCCTCCACTTT.